This T cell receptor (beta chain) is from a study of blood T cell repertoires in COVID-19. The germline CDR1 and CDR2 sequences are KGHSH and LQKENI. This CDR3 region has 15 residues. Germline trimming cut 3 bases from V and 5 bases from J; bases unmatched to any gene: 9. TCRdb's table, derived via immunoSEQ multiplex PCR, lists solely in-frame clones and lacks some. This sample has a few hundred thousand clones; about nine tenths occur once, and the top ten carry over 9.5%. Material: PBMCs or T cells enriched from blood (not recorded which). This TCR derives from a woman under 30 who had recovered from COVID-19. The chain uses TRBV18 and TRBJ2-5, with 7 positions matching TRBD1. The CDR3 nucleotides are TGTGCCAGCTCACCCTCAACAGGGGTCAGGGAGACCCAGTACTTC. Its protein is CASSPSTGVRETQYF.